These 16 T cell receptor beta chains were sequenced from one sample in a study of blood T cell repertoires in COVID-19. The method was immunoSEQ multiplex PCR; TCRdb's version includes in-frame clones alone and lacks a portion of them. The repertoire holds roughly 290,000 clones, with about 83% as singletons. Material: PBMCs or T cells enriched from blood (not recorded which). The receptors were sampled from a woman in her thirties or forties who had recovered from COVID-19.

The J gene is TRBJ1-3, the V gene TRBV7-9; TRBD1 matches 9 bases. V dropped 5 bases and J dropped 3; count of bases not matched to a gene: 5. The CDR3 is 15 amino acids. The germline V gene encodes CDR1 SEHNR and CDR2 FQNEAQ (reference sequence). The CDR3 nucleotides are TGTGCCAGCAGCCTCGGGACAGGGAATGGAAACACCATATATTTT. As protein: CASSLGTGNGNTIYF.

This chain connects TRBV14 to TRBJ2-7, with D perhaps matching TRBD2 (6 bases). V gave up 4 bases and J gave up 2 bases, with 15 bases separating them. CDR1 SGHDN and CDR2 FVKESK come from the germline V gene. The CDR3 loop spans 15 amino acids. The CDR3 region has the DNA TGTGCCAGCAGCCCGAGACTAGGCCAAACCTACGAGCAGTACTTC. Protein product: CASSPRLGQTYEQYF.

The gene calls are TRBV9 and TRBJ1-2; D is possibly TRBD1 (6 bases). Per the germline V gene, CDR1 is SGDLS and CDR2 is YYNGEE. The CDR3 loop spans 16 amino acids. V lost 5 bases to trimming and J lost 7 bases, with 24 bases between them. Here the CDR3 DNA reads TGTGCCAGCAGTAACGAAGTGGGGGCCAGGGGTTCTGGCTACACCTTC. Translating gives CASSNEVGARGSGYTF. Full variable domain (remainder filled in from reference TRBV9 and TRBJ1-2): DSGVTQTPKHLITATGQRVTLRCSPRSGDLSVYWYQQSLDQGLQFLIQYYNGEERAKGNILERFSAQQFPDLHSELNLSSLELGDSALYFCASSNEVGARGSGYTFGSGTRLTVV.

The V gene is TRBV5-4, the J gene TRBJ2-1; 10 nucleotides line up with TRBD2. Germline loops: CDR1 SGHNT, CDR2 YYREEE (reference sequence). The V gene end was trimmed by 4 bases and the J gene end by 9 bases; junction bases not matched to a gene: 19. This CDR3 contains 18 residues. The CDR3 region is CASSVPEPRLAGVAEQFF. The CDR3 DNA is TGTGCCAGCAGCGTACCAGAACCTAGGCTAGCGGGAGTCGCTGAGCAGTTCTTC.

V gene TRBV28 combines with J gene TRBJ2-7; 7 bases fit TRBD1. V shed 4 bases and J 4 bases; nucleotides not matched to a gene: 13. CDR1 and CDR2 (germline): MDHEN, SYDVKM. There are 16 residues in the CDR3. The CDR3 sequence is CASSWITEGAPYEQYF. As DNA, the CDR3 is TGTGCCAGCAGTTGGATAACAGAGGGGGCCCCATACGAGCAGTACTTC.

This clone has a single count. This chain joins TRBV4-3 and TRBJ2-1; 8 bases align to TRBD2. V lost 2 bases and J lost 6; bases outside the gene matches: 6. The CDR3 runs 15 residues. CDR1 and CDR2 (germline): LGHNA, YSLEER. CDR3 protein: CASSQPGLGINEQFF. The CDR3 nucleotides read TGCGCCAGCAGCCAACCGGGACTAGGTATCAATGAGCAGTTCTTC.

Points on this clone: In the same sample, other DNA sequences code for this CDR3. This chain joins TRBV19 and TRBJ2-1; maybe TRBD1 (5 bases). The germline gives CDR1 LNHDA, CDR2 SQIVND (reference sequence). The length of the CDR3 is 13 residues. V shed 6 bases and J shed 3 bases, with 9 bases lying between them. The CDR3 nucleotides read TGTGCCAGTAGAGATAGGGGCTACAATGAGCAGTTCTTC. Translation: CASRDRGYNEQFF.

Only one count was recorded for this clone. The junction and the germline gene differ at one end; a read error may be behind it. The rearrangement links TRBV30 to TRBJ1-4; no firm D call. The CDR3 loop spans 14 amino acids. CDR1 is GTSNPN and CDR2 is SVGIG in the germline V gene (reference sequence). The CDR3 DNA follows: TGTGCCTGGAGTGTAGAACAGCCGAATGGAAAACTGTTTTTT. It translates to CAWSVEQPNGKLFF.

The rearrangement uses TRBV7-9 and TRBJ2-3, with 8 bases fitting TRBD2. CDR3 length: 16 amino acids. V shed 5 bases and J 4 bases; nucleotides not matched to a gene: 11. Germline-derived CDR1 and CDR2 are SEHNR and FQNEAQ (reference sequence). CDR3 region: CASSRRAGGESDTQYF. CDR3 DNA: TGTGCCAGCAGCCGCCGGGCCGGGGGGGAGTCAGATACGCAGTATTTT.

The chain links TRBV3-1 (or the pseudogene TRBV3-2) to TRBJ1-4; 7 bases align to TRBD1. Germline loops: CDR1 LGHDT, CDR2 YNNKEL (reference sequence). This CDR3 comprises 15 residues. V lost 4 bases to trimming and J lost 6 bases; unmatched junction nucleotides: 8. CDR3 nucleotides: TGTGCCAGCAGCCGAGGCTGGACAGGCGATGAAAAACTGTTTTTT. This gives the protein CASSRGWTGDEKLFF.

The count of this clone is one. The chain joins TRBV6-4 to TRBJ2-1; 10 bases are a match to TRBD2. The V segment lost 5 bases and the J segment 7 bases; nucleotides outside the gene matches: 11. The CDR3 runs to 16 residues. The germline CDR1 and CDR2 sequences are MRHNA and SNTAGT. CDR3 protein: CASSHQLAGLLNEQFF. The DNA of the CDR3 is TGTGCCAGCAGTCACCAACTAGCGGGACTTTTAAATGAGCAGTTCTTC.

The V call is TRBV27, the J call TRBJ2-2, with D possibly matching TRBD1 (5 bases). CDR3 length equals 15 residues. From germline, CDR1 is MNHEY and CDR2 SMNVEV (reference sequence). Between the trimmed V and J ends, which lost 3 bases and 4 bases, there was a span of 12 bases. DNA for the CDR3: TGTGCCAGCAGTTTCGGCAGGGTCGGCACCGGGGAGCTGTTTTTT. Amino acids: CASSFGRVGTGELFF.

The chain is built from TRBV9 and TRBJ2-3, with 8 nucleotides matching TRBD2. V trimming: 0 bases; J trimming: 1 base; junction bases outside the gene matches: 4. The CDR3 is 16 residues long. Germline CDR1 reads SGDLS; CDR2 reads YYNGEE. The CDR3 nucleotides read TGTGCCAGCAGCGTAGGTGGACTAGCTCGCACAGATACGCAGTATTTT. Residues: CASSVGGLARTDTQYF.

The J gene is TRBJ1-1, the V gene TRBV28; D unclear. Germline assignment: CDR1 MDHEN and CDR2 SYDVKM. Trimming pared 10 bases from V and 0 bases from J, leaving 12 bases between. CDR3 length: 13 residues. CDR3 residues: CATEGAMNTEAFF. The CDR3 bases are TGTGCCACAGAGGGCGCGATGAACACTGAAGCTTTCTTT.

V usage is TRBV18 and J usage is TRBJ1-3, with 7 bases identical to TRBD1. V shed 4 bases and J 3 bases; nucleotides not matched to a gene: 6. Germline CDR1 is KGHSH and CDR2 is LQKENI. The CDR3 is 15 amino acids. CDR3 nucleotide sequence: TGTGCCAGCTCACTCCGACAGGGAGGTGGAAACACCATATATTTT. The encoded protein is CASSLRQGGGNTIYF.

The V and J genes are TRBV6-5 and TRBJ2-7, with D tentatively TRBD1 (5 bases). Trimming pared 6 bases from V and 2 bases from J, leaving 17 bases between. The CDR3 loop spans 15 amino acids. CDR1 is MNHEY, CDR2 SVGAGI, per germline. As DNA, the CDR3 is TGTGCCAGCAGGAAGGGGTTTTATGGTACCTACGAGCAGTACTTC. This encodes CASRKGFYGTYEQYF.